Below are 3 T cell receptor beta chains sequenced from a single sample in a study of blood T cell repertoires in COVID-19. The table came from immunoSEQ multiplex PCR; TCRdb's copy has only in-frame clones and leaves some out. Among around 200,000 clones listed, about 90% were seen once. Sequenced: peripheral blood. The receptor source for this set is a man between 40 and 49 years old with active or convalescent COVID-19.

The chain links TRBV5-1 to TRBJ1-1; D not certain. Trimming stripped 4 bases from V and 2 bases from J, with 12 bases between. CDR1 and CDR2 (germline): SGHRS, YFSETQ. The CDR3 runs to 14 residues. The CDR3: CASSAQTANTEAFF. DNA for the CDR3: TGCGCCAGCAGCGCACAAACAGCAAACACTGAAGCTTTCTTT.

This clone was seen once. The rearrangement links TRBV28 to TRBJ2-4; D gene uncertain. Germline V gene sequence: CDR1 MDHEN, CDR2 SYDVKM. The CDR3 is 15 amino acids. V lost 2 bases to trimming and J lost 0 bases, with 8 bases between them. In nucleotides, the CDR3 is TGTGCCAGCAGTTTAAAGTTACTAGCCAAAAACATTCAGTACTTC. Its protein product is CASSLKLLAKNIQYF.

CDR3 nucleotides: TGCGCCAGCAGCTTACATACTAGCGGGACTAGCTCCTACAATGAGCAGTTCTTC. It encodes CASSLHTSGTSSYNEQFF. The rearrangement uses TRBV5-1 and TRBJ2-1; 10 nucleotides match TRBD2. The CDR3 runs to 18 residues. V was pared by 2 bases and J by 0 bases, with 8 bases of the junction left unmatched. Germline CDR1 SGHRS, CDR2 YFSETQ.